Listed here are 10 T cell receptor beta chains from one sample, sequenced in a study of blood T cells in healthy people across ages. A J-beta primer mix and a sample-barcoded 5' primer were used in a second PCR of roughly 6 to 11 cycles. TCRdb fed the 5' RACE reads into MiXCR, producing one record per CDR3 protein. The top ten clones hold over 7% of a sample with around 1.7 million distinct CDR3 sequences, roughly 30% of them seen once. Material: blood. The receptors were gathered from a woman in her twenties or thirties in good health.

This clonotype was seen a few times. V and J are TRBV27 and TRBJ2-4; the match to TRBD1 covers 7 bases. The closer fit of TRBJ2-7 to the DNA end suggests the J call may be wrong. CDR3 length: 17 amino acids. Germline V lookup: CDR1 MNHEY, CDR2 SMNVEV (reference sequence). The chain's CDR3 is CASSPSPGTGAPYEQYF. The DNA for the CDR3 is TGTGCCAGCAGTCCCTCCCCCGGTACAGGGGCCCCCTACGAGCAGTACTTC.

This clonotype was counted ten times or more. The chain is built from TRBV12-3 or TRBV12-4 and TRBJ2-1; 7 bases agree with TRBD1. The V gene end was trimmed by 5 bases and the J gene end by 5 bases; junction bases not matched to a gene: 0. The CDR3 covers 12 residues. The CDR3 region is CASSTGDNEQFF. The CDR3 DNA reads TGTGCCAGCAGTACAGGGGACAATGAGCAGTTCTTC.

This clonotype was seen a handful of times. The chain is built from TRBV7-6 and TRBJ2-7; D is possibly TRBD2 (6 bases). The V end was cut by 5 bases, the J end by 0 bases, with 14 bases between. The CDR3 loop spans 15 amino acids. The germline gives CDR1 SGHVS, CDR2 FNYEAQ. CDR3 amino acids: CASSRVSGASYEQYF. As DNA, the CDR3 is TGTGCCAGCAGCCGAGTTTCGGGAGCCTCCTACGAGCAGTACTTC.

The chain links TRBV24-1 to TRBJ1-2; D uncertain. V was cut by 3 bases and J by 4 bases, with 5 bases left in between. This CDR3 comprises 12 residues. The germline V gene encodes CDR1 KGHDR and CDR2 SFDVKD. The CDR3 spells CATSDPGYGYTF. CDR3 bases: TGTGCCACCAGTGATCCAGGCTATGGCTACACCTTC.

About this clonotype: An end of the junction differs from the germline gene, which may be a read error. V is TRBV5-1 and J is TRBJ2-2; the D gene is possibly TRBD2 (6 bases). Germline loops: CDR1 SGHRS, CDR2 YFSETQ. CDR3 size: 15 residues. The CDR3 loop reads CASSLGTSNTGELFF. CDR3 DNA: TGTGCCAGCAGCCTCGGGACTTCGAACACCGGGGAGCTGTTTTTT.

This clonotype was counted a few times. The chain has TRBV2 and TRBJ2-7; the match to TRBD1 covers 8 bases. The CDR3 runs to 13 residues. Trimming cost V 7 bases and J 6 bases; bases outside gene matches: 8. The germline CDR1 and CDR2 sequences are SNHLY and FYNNEI. CDR3 DNA: TGTGCCAGCACATGGACAGGGAGGAGCGAGCAGTACTTC. Protein product: CASTWTGRSEQYF.

The chain employs TRBV20-1 and TRBJ2-3, with TRBD2 matching over 10 bases. Trimming cost V 3 bases and J 6 bases; bases outside gene matches: 15. Germline CDR1 and CDR2: DFQATT and SNEGSKA (reference sequence). The CDR3 sequence is 17 residues long. CDR3 sequence reads: CSARNPRASGRSDTQYF. Written as DNA, the CDR3 is TGCAGTGCTAGGAACCCGAGGGCTAGCGGGAGATCGGATACGCAGTATTTT.

The chain uses TRBV11-2 and TRBJ2-1; the match to TRBD2 covers 14 bases. V lost 5 bases and J lost 0; bases outside the gene matches: 9. The V gene's germline CDR1 is SGHAT and CDR2 FQNNGV. CDR3 length equals 19 residues. This CDR3 is CASSERTSGRRSSYNEQFF. DNA for the CDR3: TGTGCCAGCAGCGAGCGGACTAGCGGGAGGCGCAGCTCCTACAATGAGCAGTTCTTC.

V gene TRBV5-4 combines with J gene TRBJ2-5; TRBD2 matches 12 bases. There are 15 residues in the CDR3. Germline V CDR1 and CDR2: SGHNT, YYREEE (reference sequence). The trim removed 4 bases at V and 5 bases at J, leaving 6 bases unmatched. Written as DNA, the CDR3 is TGTGCCAGCAGCCGGACTAGCGGGGTGAGGGAGACCCAGTACTTC. Encoded protein: CASSRTSGVRETQYF.

This clonotype was found a few times. The chain is built from TRBV11-2 and TRBJ1-6; D not resolved. Between the trimmed V and J ends, which lost 0 bases and 7 bases, there was a span of 7 bases. The CDR3 is 14 residues long. Per the germline V gene, CDR1 is SGHAT and CDR2 is FQNNGV. The CDR3 loop is CASSLDVQNSPLHF. The DNA for the CDR3 is TGTGCCAGCAGCTTAGACGTTCAGAATTCACCCCTCCACTTT.